The sequence of this T cell receptor (beta chain) was determined in a study of spatial heterogeneity in lung cancer (dated by TCRdb to between 2018 and 2020). At the level of the whole study: Beta-chain transcripts were consistently detected in greater numbers than alpha-chain transcripts, which likely reflected higher beta-chain transcript abundance. In the raw uncorrected reads, each unique combination of TCR and UMI appeared on average more than ten times. The study quantitatively compared TCR alpha and beta repertoires across multiple tumor regions, matched nontumor lung and blood in non-small cell lung cancer. The study linked features of the TCR repertoire to counts of nonsynonymous mutations, which were determined by whole-exome sequencing of tumor tissue. Both alpha and beta chains were TCR-sequenced in approximately 200 tumor regions, 64 matched nontumor lung samples and roughly 50 PBMC samples obtained at surgery.

Remarks on this clonotype: Its antigen is currently not known. Base qualities were left out, and no much larger clone turns up one base away.

Library preparation was by 5' RACE. Sequenced using a NextSeq 500. The TCR library protocol attached a unique molecular identifier to each TCR cDNA molecule to allow correction of PCR and sequencing errors. Per the authors' processing: TCR identification, UMI-based error correction and CDR3 extraction were performed with Decombinator tools. Expanded TCRs were defined as those above a frequency of 2 per 1,000, corresponding to the top 1% of the tumor frequency distribution. Rényi diversity was computed with the R vegan package after subsampling each repertoire 100 times to 5,000 TCRs. To build CDR3 similarity networks, amino acid triplet string-kernel similarity was used, and CDR3s were connected when their pairwise similarity was above 0.82. Starting from the raw public reads, TCRdb applied fastp trimming at Q25, assembled clones with MiXCR and retained in-frame beta chains. Rows with one shared CDR3 protein collapse into an entry with the most common genes and DNA. The V and J calls come from TCRdb's annotation, not from the publication. The sample table lists 43,000 or so distinct CDR3 sequences, around 7% of them with a count of one. Of the sample, around 43% is held by the ten largest clones.

The label giving this sample's time point can be read as: sample taken at primary tumor resection. Samples were obtained from 72 patients with early-stage, untreated non-small cell lung cancer from the lung TRACERx cohort. Whole RNA extracted from tumor and nontumor lung tissue, or from cryopreserved PBMC samples, was used for TCR sequencing without cell sorting. Patients were selected for TCR sequencing only if sufficient RNA was available from at least two tumor regions. Study-level results and caveats: Additional single-cell paired TCR alpha and beta sequencing was considered necessary to confirm, at a functional level, the hypothesis that regional TCRs recognize regional mutations. Ubiquitous expanded tumor TCRs were detected in blood more often at tumor resection than at routine follow-up.

CDR1 and CDR2, per the germline V gene (reference sequence), are MNHEY and SMNVEV. Including the terminal cysteine and phenylalanine, the CDR3 comprises 18 residues. Only the CDR3 part of the read is kept: 54 bases, read in frame from the first base. The junction shows trimming of 5 bases on V and 3 bases on J, and the gene matches do not reach 9 bases of it. The receptor was isolated from a female donor with early-stage non-small cell lung cancer. Here the sequenced sample was PBMCs, taken at surgery. The V gene is TRBV27 and the J gene is TRBJ2-1, with 14 bases in between that match TRBD2. Here is the DNA: TGTGCCAGCAGTCCGCTAGGACTAGCGGGGGGACGCTACAATGAGCAGTTCTTC. Its coded protein is CASSPLGLAGGRYNEQFF.